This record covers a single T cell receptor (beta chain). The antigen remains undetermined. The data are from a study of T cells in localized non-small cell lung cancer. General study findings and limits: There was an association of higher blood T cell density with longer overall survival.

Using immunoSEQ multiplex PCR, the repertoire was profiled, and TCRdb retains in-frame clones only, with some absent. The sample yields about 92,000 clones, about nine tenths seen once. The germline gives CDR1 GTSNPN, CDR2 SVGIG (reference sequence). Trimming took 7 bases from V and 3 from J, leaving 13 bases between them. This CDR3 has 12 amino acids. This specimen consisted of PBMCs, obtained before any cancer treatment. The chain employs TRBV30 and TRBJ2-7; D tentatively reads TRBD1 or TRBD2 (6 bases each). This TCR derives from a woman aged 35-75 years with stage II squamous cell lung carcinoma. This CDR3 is CASSRGGYEQYF. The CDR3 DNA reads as TGTGCCTCCTCCAGGGGAGGCTACGAGCAGTACTTC.